The 25 T cell receptor beta chains reported below all come from one sample, sequenced in a study of T-cell memory formation after mild COVID-19. TCRdb ran MiXCR on the 5' RACE reads and lists one entry per CDR3 protein. In the table there are around 200,000 distinct CDR3 sequences, around 30% of which are singletons. The specimen sequenced was PBMCs or a T cell subset sorted from them (not recorded which). The receptor source for this set is an adult woman who had mild COVID-19 (a few samples of this study predate the infection). Cell type and time point are not known.

The chain is built from TRBV5-4 and TRBJ2-3; D perhaps matches TRBD2 (7 bases). The CDR3 is 17 amino acids. V shed 0 bases and J shed 3 bases, with 17 bases lying between them. Germline-derived CDR1 and CDR2 are SGHNT and YYREEE (reference sequence). DNA of the CDR3: TGTGCCAGCAGCTTGGGGGGGGGACAAAGCCGGACAGATACGCAGTATTTT. As protein: CASSLGGGQSRTDTQYF.

This sequence joins TRBV12-3 or TRBV12-4 and TRBJ2-1; 9 positions agree with TRBD2. The CDR3 has 15 residues. V shed 7 bases, J shed 7 bases, and the junction held 11 bases outside the gene matches. The CDR3 protein is CASILGSGRRNEQFF. The CDR3 DNA is TGTGCCAGCATCCTGGGTAGCGGGAGAAGGAATGAGCAGTTCTTC.

The CDR3 reads CASSFGGLANEKLFF. The CDR3 DNA sequence: TGTGCCAGCAGTTTTGGAGGGCTGGCTAATGAAAAACTGTTTTTT. The chain links TRBV12-3 or TRBV12-4 to TRBJ1-4; D gene unclear. Trimming took off 3 bases at V and 3 bases at J, with 11 bases between the two ends. This CDR3 is built from 15 residues.

This clonotype has a handful of counts. The chain joins TRBV5-1 to TRBJ1-1, with D possibly TRBD1 on 5 matching bases. V lost 4 bases and J 7 bases, leaving 11 bases between the germline ends. CDR3 size: 12 residues. Germline V gives CDR1 SGHRS, CDR2 YFSETQ. This chain's CDR3 is CASSVAGYEAFF. The CDR3 DNA reads as TGCGCCAGCAGCGTGGCAGGGTATGAAGCTTTCTTT.

V gene TRBV24-1 combines with J gene TRBJ1-1; 8 nucleotides agree with TRBD1. Losses at the gene ends were 9 bases for V and 3 bases for J; bases not matched to a gene: 11. The CDR3 has 15 residues. The germline V gene has CDR1 KGHDR and CDR2 SFDVKD. Here the CDR3 reads CATAAGGIGDTEAFF. The CDR3 bases are TGTGCCACCGCGGCAGGGGGCATTGGGGACACTGAAGCTTTCTTT.

In its sample, this clonotype was seen many times. The chain couples TRBV5-4 to TRBJ1-2, with D unresolved. V dropped 4 bases and J dropped 3 bases, with 13 bases sitting between them. CDR3 length: 14 amino acids. Germline V gives CDR1 SGHNT, CDR2 YYREEE (reference sequence). Here the CDR3 DNA reads TGTGCCAGCAGCGTTCGAGGAAACGACTATGGCTACACCTTC. This encodes CASSVRGNDYGYTF.

This clonotype was found many times. The chain has TRBV4-2 and TRBJ2-4; weak D call: TRBD2 (6 bases). Germline V gives CDR1 LGHNA, CDR2 YNFKEQ. V gave up 4 bases and J gave up 0 bases, with 16 bases separating them. CDR3 length: 17 amino acids. Here the CDR3 DNA reads TGTGCCAGCAGCCCCGGGACTTACCAACTAGCCAAAAACATTCAGTACTTC. Translating it yields CASSPGTYQLAKNIQYF.

The chain has TRBV5-6 and TRBJ2-1, with a weak D call TRBD2 (7 bases). Germline V gene data show CDR1 as SGHDT and CDR2 as YYEEEE. The CDR3 runs 15 residues. V was trimmed by 4 bases and J by 5 bases, leaving 16 bases between them. The CDR3 bases are TGTGCCAGCAGCACCATGGGGGGGGCCCACAATGAGCAGTTCTTC. Translated: CASSTMGGAHNEQFF.

In DNA form, the CDR3 reads TGTGCCAGCAGTTTTAGCGGGAGGGCCTACGAGCAGTACTTC. Protein: CASSFSGRAYEQYF. The V call is TRBV12-3 or TRBV12-4, the J call TRBJ2-7; TRBD2 matches 11 bases. The CDR3 has 14 residues. J gave up 2 bases and V 3 bases, and 0 bases lay outside the gene matches.

CDR3 in amino acids: CATSRDTRTSGGNEQFF. In DNA, the CDR3 is TGTGCCACCAGCAGAGACACCCGTACTAGCGGGGGTAATGAGCAGTTCTTC. The V and J genes are TRBV15 and TRBJ2-1; TRBD2 matches at 11 bases. V gave up 0 bases and J gave up 7 bases; unmatched junction bases: 8. The germline V gene encodes CDR1 LNHNV and CDR2 YYDKDF (reference sequence). The CDR3 extends over 17 amino acids.

This clonotype was seen a few times. The chain carries TRBV29-1 and TRBJ2-3; D not resolved. CDR1 SQVTM and CDR2 ANQGSEA come from the germline V gene. V gave up 7 bases and J gave up 0 bases, with 5 bases separating them. This CDR3 has 11 residues. DNA of the CDR3: TGCAGCGATGCTAGCACAGATACGCAGTATTTT. This sequence encodes CSDASTDTQYF.

The V call is TRBV6-2 or TRBV6-3, the J call TRBJ2-7; possibly TRBD2 for D (5 bases). The CDR3 sequence is 14 residues long. V lost 4 bases to trimming and J lost 1 base, with 11 bases between them. Germline CDR1 reads MNHEY; CDR2 reads SVGEGT. DNA for the CDR3: TGTGCCAGCAGTTCTGACTATCCTTCCTACGAGCAGTACTTC. It is translated as CASSSDYPSYEQYF.

The rearrangement uses TRBV7-2 and TRBJ1-2, with a possible D match to TRBD1 (5 bases). The CDR3 has 14 amino acids. The V end was cut by 1 base, the J end by 4 bases, with 10 bases between. In germline, CDR1 is SGHTA, CDR2 FQGNSA. The DNA of the CDR3 is TGTGCCAGCAGCTTAGGGGGGATACCCTATGGCTACACCTTC. Translated, it gives CASSLGGIPYGYTF.

This rearrangement joins TRBV7-6 to TRBJ2-1; 11 nucleotides line up with TRBD1. The CDR3 is 14 amino acids. V lost 3 bases to trimming and J lost 6 bases; unmatched junction nucleotides: 1. Germline-derived CDR1 and CDR2 are SGHVS and FNYEAQ. In nucleotides, the CDR3 is TGTGCCAGCAGCTTCGGACAGGGGGCCAATGAGCAGTTCTTC. Protein: CASSFGQGANEQFF.

This clonotype was counted ten times or more. CDR3 protein: CASSSVRTETQYF. Here the CDR3 DNA reads TGTGCCAGCAGCTCCGTGAGAACAGAGACCCAGTACTTC. This chain uses TRBV7-9 with TRBJ2-5; D unresolved. The CDR3 length is 13 residues. The V end lost 4 bases, the J end lost 4 bases, and 10 bases lay between the germline ends. The germline CDR1 and CDR2 sequences are SEHNR and FQNEAQ (reference sequence).

As DNA, the CDR3 is TGTGCCAGCAGCTACCGGGACAGGGGCTCCTACGAGCAGTACTTC. Its translation is CASSYRDRGSYEQYF. The chain has TRBV7-2 and TRBJ2-7, with TRBD1 matching 10 bases. V was clipped by 4 bases and J by 0 bases; unmatched bases: 3. The CDR3 is 15 amino acids. Germline V gives CDR1 SGHTA, CDR2 FQGNSA.

V usage is TRBV15 and J usage is TRBJ2-3; TRBD2 matches at 7 bases. The CDR3 consists of 18 residues. V gave up 0 bases and J gave up 2 bases; unmatched junction bases: 11. Germline assignment: CDR1 LNHNV and CDR2 YYDKDF (reference sequence). The CDR3 protein is CATSRDYVYGLVTDTQYF. CDR3 nucleotides: TGTGCCACCAGCAGAGATTATGTATATGGACTAGTCACAGATACGCAGTATTTT.

This clonotype was detected a few times. The CDR3 DNA sequence: TGTGCCAGCAGCCCGGTAGAGGGAACCTACGAGCAGTACTTC. Protein sequence: CASSPVEGTYEQYF. The chain is built from TRBV4-2 and TRBJ2-7, with a possible D match to TRBD2 (5 bases). Trimming stripped 4 bases from V and 2 bases from J, with 12 bases between. The CDR3 totals 14 residues. In germline, CDR1 is LGHNA, CDR2 YNFKEQ.

This sequence joins TRBV5-1 and TRBJ2-3; 9 bases are a match to TRBD2. J lost 2 bases, V lost 0 bases, and 4 bases had no gene match. This CDR3 has 16 residues. Germline V gene lookup returns CDR1 SGHRS and CDR2 YFSETQ. Here the CDR3 reads CASSLDSGGTTDTQYF. The CDR3 nucleotides are TGCGCCAGCAGCTTGGACAGCGGGGGGACCACAGATACGCAGTATTTT.

This clonotype was picked up a small number of times. The chain has TRBV7-9 and TRBJ2-1; D is perhaps TRBD1 or TRBD2 (6 bases each). CDR3 size: 14 residues. Germline V gene data show CDR1 as SEHNR and CDR2 as FQNEAQ (reference sequence). Trimming took off 8 bases at V and 7 bases at J, with 18 bases between the two ends. The CDR3: CASLRTGAGNEQFF. The CDR3, as DNA: TGTGCCAGCCTGCGGACGGGGGCTGGGAATGAGCAGTTCTTC. Filled out from reference TRBV7-9 and TRBJ2-1, the complete variable domain reads DTGVSQNPRHKITKRGQNVTFRCDPISEHNRLYWYRQTLGQGPEFLTYFQNEAQLEKSRLLSDRFSAERPKGSFSTLEIQRTEQGDSAMYLCASLRTGAGNEQFFGPGTRLTVL.

This clonotype was seen only a few times. V and J are TRBV19 and TRBJ2-3; the match to TRBD1 covers 8 bases. Trimming cost V 6 bases and J 10 bases; bases outside gene matches: 9. Germline V gene lookup returns CDR1 LNHDA and CDR2 SQIVND (reference sequence). This CDR3 has 13 amino acids. The CDR3 DNA follows: TGTGCCAGTAGCCCAGACAGGGGTCGAGCGCAGTATTTT. It translates to CASSPDRGRAQYF.

This clonotype was recorded once. The V call is TRBV12-3 or TRBV12-4, the J call TRBJ2-1, with 8 bases fitting TRBD2. The V segment lost 6 bases and the J segment 15 bases; nucleotides outside the gene matches: 10. The CDR3 totals 12 residues. CDR3 coding DNA: TGTGCCAGCAGACCCGCGGGACTAGGGCGGTTCTTC. Amino acids: CASRPAGLGRFF.

This clonotype has just a few counts. The gene calls are TRBV5-6 and TRBJ2-3, with 8 bases lining up with TRBD2. The CDR3 totals 16 residues. J was trimmed by 5 bases and V by 4 bases; bases with no gene match: 12. Germline CDR1 SGHDT, CDR2 YYEEEE. CDR3 region: CASSEGLAGSVDTQYF. In DNA form, the CDR3 reads TGTGCCAGCAGCGAGGGGCTAGCGGGTTCAGTAGATACGCAGTATTTT.

The rearrangement uses TRBV20-1 and TRBJ2-3; D not certain. Between the trimmed V and J ends, which lost 1 base and 4 bases, there was a span of 15 bases. Per the germline V gene, CDR1 is DFQATT and CDR2 is SNEGSKA (reference sequence). This CDR3 contains 15 residues. CDR3 in amino acids: CSARGPFLQADTQYF. The CDR3 DNA reads as TGCAGTGCTAGAGGGCCGTTCCTCCAGGCAGATACGCAGTATTTT.

This chain joins TRBV6-2 or TRBV6-3 and TRBJ2-7; 7 bases are shared with TRBD1. V trimming: 2 bases; J trimming: 0 bases; junction bases outside the gene matches: 4. The germline V gene has CDR1 MNHEY and CDR2 SVGEGT. The CDR3 runs to 15 residues. The CDR3 here is CASSYLDRSSYEQYF. The CDR3 nucleotides are TGTGCCAGCAGTTACCTGGACAGGAGCTCCTACGAGCAGTACTTC.